This passage covers 15 T cell receptor beta chains from one sample sequenced in a study of blood T cell repertoires in COVID-19. The method was immunoSEQ multiplex PCR; TCRdb's version includes in-frame clones alone and lacks a portion of them. The sample lists about 90,000 clones; roughly 84% were seen once. The sample was peripheral blood. These receptors were taken from an elderly woman with active or convalescent COVID-19.

The CDR3 region is CASSARGVQETQYF. CDR3 nucleotide sequence: TGTGCCAGCAGCGCTCGGGGGGTTCAAGAGACCCAGTACTTC. V gene TRBV7-2 combines with J gene TRBJ2-5, with TRBD2 matching over 7 bases. The J segment lost 2 bases and the V segment lost 5 bases, leaving 5 bases of the junction unmatched. Germline V gene lookup returns CDR1 SGHTA and CDR2 FQGNSA. The CDR3 is 14 residues long.

This chain joins TRBV19 and TRBJ2-7; TRBD1 matches 9 bases. Looked up from germline, CDR1 is LNHDA and CDR2 is SQIVND (reference sequence). With V trimmed by 5 bases and J by 4 bases, 15 bases remained unmatched. This CDR3 is 17 amino acids long. The CDR3 coding sequence is TGTGCCAGTAGTTTCTTCTTTTCCGGGACAGGGACATACGAGCAGTACTTC. Translated: CASSFFFSGTGTYEQYF.

V usage is TRBV10-3 and J usage is TRBJ1-4; 9 positions match TRBD1. Germline assignment: CDR1 ENHRY and CDR2 SYGVKD. This CDR3 is 15 amino acids long. V lost 0 bases to trimming and J lost 6 bases; unmatched junction nucleotides: 2. The CDR3 reads CAISESGQGYEKLFF. CDR3 DNA: TGTGCCATCAGTGAGTCGGGACAGGGTTATGAAAAACTGTTTTTT.

The V call is TRBV11-2, the J call TRBJ2-1, with 11 bases identical to TRBD2. There are 16 residues in the CDR3. V was clipped by 3 bases and J by 11 bases; unmatched bases: 12. Germline V CDR1 and CDR2: SGHAT, FQNNGV. The CDR3 reads CASSLSWVTSGTQQFF. The CDR3, as DNA: TGTGCCAGCAGCTTGAGTTGGGTGACTAGCGGGACACAGCAGTTCTTC.

CDR3 sequence (DNA): TGTGCCAGCAGTCCACTACTAGCGGGGGGGACAGATACGCAGTATTTT. It encodes CASSPLLAGGTDTQYF. This chain uses TRBV27 with TRBJ2-3, with 13 bases aligning to TRBD2. Germline V gene lookup returns CDR1 MNHEY and CDR2 SMNVEV (reference sequence). The trim removed 5 bases at V and 3 bases at J, leaving 5 bases unmatched. This CDR3 spans 16 amino acids.

This clone occurred once. V usage is TRBV7-2 and J usage is TRBJ2-7; 11 nucleotides match TRBD1. The junction had 4 bases not matched to a gene; V was cut back by 3 bases and J by 3 bases. The CDR3 extends over 15 amino acids. Per the germline V gene, CDR1 is SGHTA and CDR2 is FQGNSA. The CDR3 nucleotides are TGTGCCAGCAGCTTTCCGGGGACAGGGGGCTACGAGCAGTACTTC. Protein sequence: CASSFPGTGGYEQYF.

The V call is TRBV19, the J call TRBJ2-1; possibly TRBD2 for D (5 bases). V was clipped by 5 bases and J by 3 bases, with 14 bases between them. The CDR3 extends over 15 amino acids. Germline V CDR1 and CDR2: LNHDA, SQIVND (reference sequence). CDR3 sequence (DNA): TGTGCCAGTAGTCCGCAGCGGACCTACTACAATGAGCAGTTCTTC. Residues: CASSPQRTYYNEQFF.

For this clone: At the DNA level, this CDR3 is encoded by other sequences in the same sample as well. This sequence joins TRBV19 and TRBJ2-3; no clear D. Deletions cut 2 bases from V and 4 bases from J, with 4 bases between. The CDR3 sequence is 12 residues long. Germline CDR1 and CDR2: LNHDA and SQIVND (reference sequence). The CDR3 reads CASSISSDTQYF. The CDR3, as DNA: TGTGCCAGTAGTATAAGCTCAGATACGCAGTATTTT.

As concerns this clone: This CDR3 is also generated by other DNA sequences in the sample. The V and J genes are TRBV19 and TRBJ1-1; D uncertain. The germline V gene encodes CDR1 LNHDA and CDR2 SQIVND (reference sequence). The CDR3 has 14 amino acids. The germline V and J ends were trimmed by 1 base and 0 bases, with 6 bases remaining between them. The CDR3: CASSIGQMNTEAFF. CDR3 sequence (DNA): TGTGCCAGTAGTATAGGACAAATGAACACTGAAGCTTTCTTT.

This chain connects TRBV9 to TRBJ1-2; no clear D. Germline loops: CDR1 SGDLS, CDR2 YYNGEE. This CDR3 is 13 amino acids long. V lost 3 bases and J lost 0, with 6 bases in between. The CDR3 here is CASSDGTNYGYTF. The CDR3 DNA follows: TGTGCCAGCAGCGACGGGACTAACTATGGCTACACCTTC.

The V and J genes are TRBV4-2 and TRBJ2-1; 9 bases agree with TRBD2. The CDR3 runs 16 residues. Germline V lookup: CDR1 LGHNA, CDR2 YNFKEQ. Losses at the gene ends were 0 bases for V and 9 bases for J; bases not matched to a gene: 9. The CDR3 DNA sequence: TGTGCCAGCAGCCAAGAACCGGCTAGCGGGGTGGGTGAGCAGTTCTTC. Protein product: CASSQEPASGVGEQFF.

The chain uses TRBV3-1 (or the pseudogene TRBV3-2) and TRBJ2-7; 9 nucleotides match TRBD2. The ends lost 1 base at V and 3 bases at J; junction bases unmatched: 7. The CDR3 has 16 residues. Per the germline V gene, CDR1 is LGHDT and CDR2 is YNNKEL (reference sequence). CDR3 residues: CASSQGVGLAFYEQYF. CDR3 DNA sequence: TGTGCCAGCAGCCAAGGTGTGGGACTAGCTTTCTACGAGCAGTACTTC.

V usage is TRBV27 and J usage is TRBJ1-5; D is perhaps TRBD1 (6 bases). This CDR3 contains 12 residues. The V end was cut by 6 bases, the J end by 7 bases, with 10 bases between. Germline V gene lookup returns CDR1 MNHEY and CDR2 SMNVEV (reference sequence). The chain's CDR3 is CASSTGPQPQHF. CDR3 in DNA: TGTGCCAGCAGCACAGGGCCACAGCCCCAGCATTTT.

This clone was seen a single time. One end of the junction is discordant with germline, which a read error may explain. This chain links TRBV5-6 with TRBJ1-2; D is undetermined. Germline V gene lookup returns CDR1 SGHDT and CDR2 YYEEEE. The CDR3 sequence is 13 residues long. CDR3 DNA: TGTGCCAGCAGCTTTGGCTTACCTGTGGCCCAGGTCTTC. It encodes CASSFGLPVAQVF.

V gene TRBV28 combines with J gene TRBJ1-5; D might be TRBD1 (6 bases). Trimming took 8 bases from V and 4 from J, leaving 24 bases between them. CDR1 and CDR2 (germline): MDHEN, SYDVKM. The CDR3 consists of 17 residues. CDR3 amino acids: CASGRGTIYSRNQPQHF. The CDR3 DNA reads TGTGCCAGCGGGAGGGGGACAATTTATTCCCGAAATCAGCCCCAGCATTTT.